These 21 T cell receptor beta chains originate from one sample sequenced in a study of blood T cell repertoires in COVID-19. The repertoire was sequenced with immunoSEQ multiplex PCR; TCRdb's copy has only in-frame clones and lacks some. The profile covers about 340,000 clones, with 88% appearing a single time and about 7% taken by the ten largest. Sequencing was performed on peripheral blood. These receptors were taken from a woman in her seventies with COVID-19, enrolled during active disease.

V is TRBV27 and J is TRBJ1-1; D is perhaps TRBD1 (5 bases). The CDR3 has 14 residues. Trimming took off 10 bases at V and 7 bases at J, with 22 bases between the two ends. Germline V gene lookup returns CDR1 MNHEY and CDR2 SMNVEV (reference sequence). The CDR3 sequence is CATLTAMRGGEAFF. CDR3 bases: TGTGCCACCCTGACCGCCATGAGGGGAGGTGAAGCTTTCTTT.

V and J are TRBV7-2 and TRBJ2-7; a possible D gene is TRBD2 (5 bases). Germline V gene lookup returns CDR1 SGHTA and CDR2 FQGNSA. Trimming pared 5 bases from V and 3 bases from J, leaving 14 bases between. The CDR3 contains 14 residues. For the CDR3, the DNA is TGTGCCAGCAGCCCTCTCCGAGGGAACTACGAGCAGTACTTC. Its translation: CASSPLRGNYEQYF.

CDR3 amino acids: CASSPRAGLETQYF. The CDR3 coding sequence is TGTGCCAGCAGCCCCAGGGCAGGGCTGGAGACCCAGTACTTC. V and J are TRBV7-2 and TRBJ2-5; possible D gene TRBD1, 5 bases. Germline CDR1 reads SGHTA; CDR2 reads FQGNSA. Trimming left V 5 bases short and J 5 bases short, with 15 bases between. The CDR3 covers 14 residues.

This clone was detected only once. The V call is TRBV7-9, the J call TRBJ1-2; 7 bases line up with TRBD1. V lost 3 bases to trimming and J lost 6 bases; unmatched junction nucleotides: 13. The germline CDR1 and CDR2 sequences are SEHNR and FQNEAQ (reference sequence). The CDR3 runs 16 residues. Here the CDR3 reads CASSLAMTGLVDGYTF. The CDR3 nucleotides read TGTGCCAGCAGCTTGGCGATGACAGGGCTTGTCGATGGCTACACCTTC.

This chain joins TRBV7-2 and TRBJ2-1, with D perhaps matching TRBD2 (5 bases). V lost 3 bases and J 4 bases, leaving 16 bases between the germline ends. The CDR3 loop spans 16 amino acids. Per the germline V gene, CDR1 is SGHTA and CDR2 is FQGNSA. This CDR3 reads CASSFQGLGVYNEQFF. The CDR3 region has the DNA TGTGCCAGCAGCTTTCAAGGACTGGGCGTATACAATGAGCAGTTCTTC.

V gene TRBV29-1 combines with J gene TRBJ1-2, with 7 nucleotides matching TRBD1. The germline V gene has CDR1 SQVTM and CDR2 ANQGSEA. The CDR3 consists of 15 residues. The junction had 17 bases not matched to a gene; V was cut back by 7 bases and J by 6 bases. The CDR3 loop is CSASLTGPPPNGYTF. The CDR3 DNA reads as TGCAGCGCTTCCTTGACAGGGCCCCCGCCCAATGGCTACACCTTC.

The chain couples TRBV27 to TRBJ2-2, with D perhaps matching TRBD1 (6 bases). Per germline, CDR1 MNHEY and CDR2 SMNVEV (reference sequence). The CDR3 contains 13 residues. The V gene lost 10 bases and the J gene lost 2 bases, with 11 bases spanning the gap. The CDR3 region is CAIRDTNTGELFF. DNA of the CDR3: TGTGCCATTCGGGACACCAACACCGGGGAGCTGTTTTTT.

The rearrangement joins TRBV27 to TRBJ1-1; 8 positions match TRBD1. Germline lookup yields CDR1 MNHEY and CDR2 SMNVEV (reference sequence). J lost 7 bases, V lost 0 bases, and 4 bases had no gene match. The CDR3 runs to 14 residues. The CDR3 DNA reads TGTGCCAGCAGTTTATCCAGCACAGGGGGTGAAGCTTTCTTT. Protein product: CASSLSSTGGEAFF.

The chain employs TRBV10-3 and TRBJ2-5, with D possibly TRBD2 on 7 matching bases. This CDR3 spans 12 amino acids. Germline values: CDR1 ENHRY, CDR2 SYGVKD. Trimming removed 7 bases at V and 4 bases at J, with 10 bases between. The CDR3 coding sequence is TGTGCCATCAAAGGGGGGGGAGAGACCCAGTACTTC. Protein: CAIKGGGETQYF.

The chain links TRBV19 to TRBJ1-1; D may be TRBD1 (5 bases). The CDR3 totals 14 residues. Trimming removed 5 bases at V and 0 bases at J, with 10 bases between. Germline V gene sequence: CDR1 LNHDA, CDR2 SQIVND (reference sequence). Written as DNA, the CDR3 is TGTGCCAGTAGTTTGGGACTCTTGAACACTGAAGCTTTCTTT. This translates into CASSLGLLNTEAFF.

The gene calls are TRBV5-4 and TRBJ2-5; 15 bases fit TRBD2. The V gene end was trimmed by 4 bases and the J gene end by 2 bases; junction bases not matched to a gene: 3. The CDR3 is made up of 16 amino acids. Germline-derived CDR1 and CDR2 are SGHNT and YYREEE (reference sequence). This chain's CDR3 is CASSPGLAGGQETQYF. In DNA, the CDR3 is TGTGCCAGCAGCCCAGGACTAGCGGGGGGGCAAGAGACCCAGTACTTC.

This clone was seen once. The chain recombines TRBV2 with TRBJ2-3, with D tentatively TRBD2 (7 bases). Trimming took off 1 base at V and 6 bases at J, with 14 bases between the two ends. Germline CDR1 is SNHLY and CDR2 is FYNNEI. This CDR3 spans 15 amino acids. The chain's CDR3 is CASSEVLTGGDTQYF. The CDR3 bases are TGTGCCAGCAGTGAAGTGCTGACGGGGGGCGATACGCAGTATTTT.

The rearrangement links TRBV11-2 to TRBJ1-3, with 8 bases lining up with TRBD1. Trimming removed 5 bases from V and 4 bases from J; junction bases left unmatched: 10. Germline values: CDR1 SGHAT, CDR2 FQNNGV. The length of the CDR3 is 16 residues. The CDR3 here is CASSPTTGGTGNTIYF. The DNA for the CDR3 is TGTGCCAGCAGCCCCACCACAGGGGGGACAGGAAACACCATATATTTT. Supplemented by reference TRBV11-2 and TRBJ1-3, the full variable domain reads EAGVAQSPRYKIIEKRQSVAFWCNPISGHATLYWYQQILGQGPKLLIQFQNNGVVDDSQLPKDRFSAERLKGVDSTLKIQPAKLEDSAVYLCASSPTTGGTGNTIYFGEGSWLTVV.

The chain couples TRBV9 to TRBJ2-3, with a possible D match to TRBD2 (5 bases). The CDR3 loop spans 14 amino acids. With 5 bases removed from V and 10 bases from J, the gap between germline ends came to 20 bases. Germline CDR1 reads SGDLS; CDR2 reads YYNGEE. The CDR3 nucleotides read TGTGCCAGCAGTCCTGACTCGGCCTCGAGGGCGCAGTATTTT. This gives the protein CASSPDSASRAQYF.

The chain combines TRBV7-9 with TRBJ1-1; unclear D gene. Trimming took 1 base from V and 9 from J, leaving 9 bases between them. The CDR3 is 12 amino acids. CDR1 and CDR2 (germline): SEHNR, FQNEAQ (reference sequence). In nucleotides, the CDR3 is TGTGCCAGCAGCTTAGTTACAAACCAAGCTTTCTTT. Its translation: CASSLVTNQAFF.

V is TRBV19 and J is TRBJ1-3, with D tentatively TRBD1 (5 bases). With 6 bases removed from V and 4 bases from J, the gap between germline ends came to 16 bases. The CDR3 contains 15 residues. Germline V gene data show CDR1 as LNHDA and CDR2 as SQIVND (reference sequence). The CDR3 protein is CASSPPGDFGNTIYF. DNA for the CDR3: TGTGCCAGTAGCCCACCGGGGGACTTCGGAAACACCATATATTTT.

The chain has TRBV4-1 and TRBJ1-4; D is possibly TRBD1 (6 bases). The CDR3 has 17 amino acids. The ends were cut back, 4 bases at V and 0 bases at J, with 15 bases in the middle. Germline assignment: CDR1 MGHRA and CDR2 YSYEKL. The CDR3 here is CASSLSGGFTTNEKLFF. The CDR3 DNA sequence: TGCGCCAGCAGCCTAAGTGGGGGCTTTACAACTAATGAAAAACTGTTTTTT.

The rearrangement links TRBV18 to TRBJ1-2; maybe TRBD1 (6 bases). Between the trimmed V and J ends, which lost 0 bases and 2 bases, there was a span of 13 bases. Germline CDR1 KGHSH, CDR2 LQKENI. This CDR3 contains 16 residues. CDR3 coding DNA: TGTGCCAGCTCACCACCCCTTCCCACAGGGAACTATGGCTACACCTTC. It specifies CASSPPLPTGNYGYTF.

This chain uses TRBV2 with TRBJ2-3, with D possibly TRBD2 on 5 matching bases. Germline V gene sequence: CDR1 SNHLY, CDR2 FYNNEI. This CDR3 is 14 amino acids long. V shed 8 bases and J shed 0 bases, with 12 bases lying between them. CDR3 region: CASLERFSTDTQYF. The DNA of the CDR3 is TGTGCCAGCCTCGAGCGGTTTAGCACAGATACGCAGTATTTT.

The chain is built from TRBV5-6 and TRBJ1-1; D is undetermined. Germline CDR1 SGHDT, CDR2 YYEEEE. The CDR3 extends over 12 amino acids. The ends were cut back, 1 base at V and 7 bases at J, with 8 bases in the middle. CDR3 loop: CASSLTISEAFF. The DNA for the CDR3 is TGTGCCAGCAGCTTGACTATTAGTGAAGCTTTCTTT.

V is TRBV5-1 and J is TRBJ1-5, with D uncertain. Germline values: CDR1 SGHRS, CDR2 YFSETQ. V lost 0 bases to trimming and J lost 6 bases, with 7 bases between them. The CDR3 is made up of 13 amino acids. In nucleotides, the CDR3 is TGCGCCAGCAGCTTGGTTGGGAGTCAGCCCCAGCATTTT. It codes for CASSLVGSQPQHF.